This entry describes one T cell receptor beta chain. Original data processing: For nucleated cells, counts were estimated from reference gene primer amplification. Assay used: immunoSEQ multiplex PCR; TCRdb lists only in-frame clones, some missing. Clone size and the V and J calls come from that table; the DNA yielded D and trimming. The sample lists about 440,000 clones; around 88% were seen once. The sample belongs to a study of blood T cell repertoires in COVID-19. Study context: Acute and convalescent COVID-19 specimens originated in the United States, Italy and Spain. From T cells, B-cell-depleted T cells, or PBMCs came the material, which was cDNA or gDNA.

V lost 0 bases and J 0 bases, leaving 9 bases between the germline ends. The germline gives CDR1 SGHDT, CDR2 YYEEEE. The CDR3 has 15 amino acids. Sequenced: peripheral blood. The chain recombines TRBV5-6 with TRBJ1-1; possibly TRBD1 for D (5 bases). The TCR sequence derives from a woman aged 45-65 years with COVID-19, enrolled during active disease. The CDR3 region is CASSLGQIVNTEAFF. DNA of the CDR3: TGTGCCAGCAGCTTGGGACAGATTGTGAACACTGAAGCTTTCTTT.